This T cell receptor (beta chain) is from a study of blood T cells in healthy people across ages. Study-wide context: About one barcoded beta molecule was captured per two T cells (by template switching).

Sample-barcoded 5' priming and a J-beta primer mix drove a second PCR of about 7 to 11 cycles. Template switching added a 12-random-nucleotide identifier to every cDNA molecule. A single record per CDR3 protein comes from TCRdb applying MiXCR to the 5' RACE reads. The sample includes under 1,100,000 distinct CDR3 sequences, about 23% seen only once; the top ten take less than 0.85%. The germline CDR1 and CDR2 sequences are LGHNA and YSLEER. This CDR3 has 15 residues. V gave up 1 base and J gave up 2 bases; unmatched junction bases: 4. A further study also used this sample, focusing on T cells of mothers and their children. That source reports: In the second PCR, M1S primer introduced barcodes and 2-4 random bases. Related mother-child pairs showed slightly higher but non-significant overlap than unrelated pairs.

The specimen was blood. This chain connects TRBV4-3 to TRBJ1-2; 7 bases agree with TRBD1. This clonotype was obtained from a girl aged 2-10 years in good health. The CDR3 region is CASSQAQGGNYGYTF. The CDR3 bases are TGCGCCAGCAGCCAAGCCCAGGGGGGGAACTATGGCTACACCTTC.